A single sample gave rise to the 15 T cell receptor beta chains below, sequenced in a study of blood T cells in healthy people across ages. Then a second PCR, running roughly 7 to 11 cycles, was carried out with a sample-barcoded 5' primer and a J-beta primer mix. TCRdb re-called the 5' RACE reads with MiXCR, one entry per CDR3 protein. The sample has around 1.1 million distinct CDR3 sequences, less than 45% seen once; the top ten hold around 14%. The material sequenced was blood. Every receptor here comes from a man between 18 and 29 years old in good health.

This clonotype turned up a few times. CDR3 nucleotides: TGTGCCAGCAGTCCGACTCACACCGGGGAGCTGTTTTTT. Its protein product is CASSPTHTGELFF. The chain combines TRBV6-4 with TRBJ2-2; D is ambiguous. From germline, CDR1 is MRHNA and CDR2 SNTAGT. Trimming cost V 5 bases and J 3 bases, with 7 bases left between them. The CDR3 covers 13 residues.

This clonotype was detected many times. The chain uses TRBV7-2 and TRBJ1-5; no reliable D call. Between the trimmed V and J ends, which lost 3 bases and 7 bases, there was a span of 7 bases. Per germline, CDR1 SGHTA and CDR2 FQGNSA. CDR3 size: 12 residues. CDR3 in amino acids: CASSLDDQPQHF. In DNA, the CDR3 is TGTGCCAGCAGCTTGGATGACCAGCCCCAGCATTTT.

This clonotype was seen ten or more times. The chain combines TRBV6-5 with TRBJ2-3; D gene uncertain. The CDR3 covers 14 residues. Germline V lookup: CDR1 MNHEY, CDR2 SVGAGI. V dropped 6 bases and J dropped 1 base, with 11 bases sitting between them. For the CDR3, the DNA is TGTGCCAGCAGCCCTAGGTGGGGCACAGATACGCAGTATTTT. Its protein is CASSPRWGTDTQYF.

The chain has TRBV20-1 and TRBJ1-1; 7 bases are shared with TRBD1. Germline V gene data show CDR1 as DFQATT and CDR2 as SNEGSKA (reference sequence). V gave up 1 base and J gave up 11 bases; unmatched junction bases: 10. This CDR3 comprises 13 residues. The CDR3 here is CSARAPGRQGAFF. The CDR3, as DNA: TGCAGTGCTAGAGCTCCGGGCAGACAGGGCGCTTTCTTT.

This clonotype came up a few times. The chain has TRBV11-2 and TRBJ2-7; 7 nucleotides align to TRBD1. V shed 3 bases and J 3 bases; nucleotides not matched to a gene: 2. The CDR3 is made up of 13 amino acids. Per the germline V gene, CDR1 is SGHAT and CDR2 is FQNNGV. CDR3 nucleotides: TGTGCCAGCAGCTTCACAGGGGTCTACGAGCAGTACTTC. It specifies CASSFTGVYEQYF.

This clonotype has more than one count but fewer than ten. The chain combines TRBV27 with TRBJ2-3; D gene unclear. Looked up from germline, CDR1 is MNHEY and CDR2 is SMNVEV (reference sequence). Deletions cut 6 bases from V and 7 bases from J, with 17 bases between. The CDR3 is 14 residues long. The CDR3 loop reads CASSLTGPPNTQYF. CDR3 nucleotide sequence: TGTGCCAGCAGCCTTACCGGACCGCCAAATACGCAGTATTTT.

CDR3 sequence reads: CASSPRGYDEQFF. DNA for the CDR3: TGTGCCAGCAGCCCCCGGGGGTACGATGAGCAGTTCTTC. The J gene is TRBJ2-1, the V gene TRBV9; TRBD2 is a possible D gene (6 bases). This CDR3 contains 13 residues. Trimming shortened V by 4 bases and J by 8 bases, and 13 bases separated the two germline ends. From germline, CDR1 is SGDLS and CDR2 YYNGEE.

The gene calls are TRBV3-1 and TRBJ1-1, with D perhaps matching TRBD1 (6 bases). The V end lost 1 base, the J end lost 7 bases, and 13 bases lay between the germline ends. The CDR3 covers 14 residues. Germline assignment: CDR1 LGHDT and CDR2 YNNKEL (reference sequence). As DNA, the CDR3 is TGTGCCAGCAGCCAAGCCCCGGAGGGGGTTGAAGCTTTCTTT. Encoded protein: CASSQAPEGVEAFF.

As to this clonotype: One end of the junction varies from germline; a read error may be responsible. The CDR3 DNA sequence: TGTGTCAGCAGACTACAGGGAAAGTCCTTTGGCTACACCTTC. It translates to CVSRLQGKSFGYTF. V gene TRBV6-1 combines with J gene TRBJ1-2; D may be TRBD1 (6 bases). The CDR3 consists of 14 residues. Germline loops: CDR1 MNHNS, CDR2 SASEGT.

This clonotype was counted once. CDR3 bases: TGTGCCAGCAGGAGATTGGGGGGCGACGTTCCGAACACTGAAGCTTTCTTT. It is translated as CASRRLGGDVPNTEAFF. The genes are TRBV2 and TRBJ1-1; D is perhaps TRBD1 (6 bases). Trimming stripped 6 bases from V and 1 base from J, with 21 bases between. CDR3 length: 17 residues. Germline CDR1 SNHLY, CDR2 FYNNEI.

This chain joins TRBV4-1 and TRBJ1-3, with D tentatively TRBD1 (5 bases). Germline V lookup: CDR1 MGHRA, CDR2 YSYEKL. The V end was cut by 3 bases, the J end by 3 bases, with 12 bases between. This CDR3 comprises 15 residues. CDR3 in amino acids: CASSQVGRGGNTIYF. For the CDR3, the DNA is TGCGCCAGCAGCCAGGTCGGAAGGGGTGGAAACACCATATATTTT.

The table lists this clonotype with a few counts. The chain carries TRBV6-6 and TRBJ2-2, with D possibly matching TRBD1 (6 bases). The CDR3 is 16 amino acids. Between the trimmed V and J ends, which lost 5 bases and 2 bases, there was a span of 15 bases. Per germline, CDR1 MNHNY and CDR2 SVGAGI (reference sequence). The CDR3 region is CASSIQGLLNTGELFF. In DNA, the CDR3 is TGTGCCAGCAGTATTCAGGGGCTCTTAAACACCGGGGAGCTGTTTTTT.

This sequence joins TRBV20-1 and TRBJ2-1, with 10 bases identical to TRBD2. Germline lookup yields CDR1 DFQATT and CDR2 SNEGSKA (reference sequence). The CDR3 totals 14 residues. V lost 1 base and J lost 7; bases outside the gene matches: 4. The chain's CDR3 is CSARVQAGGNEQFF. Written as DNA, the CDR3 is TGCAGTGCTAGAGTGCAAGCGGGGGGGAATGAGCAGTTCTTC.

This clonotype was counted between two and nine times. The chain has TRBV9 and TRBJ2-1; D might be TRBD1 or TRBD2, each matching 5 bases. Germline values: CDR1 SGDLS, CDR2 YYNGEE. V dropped 4 bases and J dropped 6 bases, with 23 bases sitting between them. The CDR3 length is 17 residues. The CDR3 region has the DNA TGTGCCAGCAGCCCCGAAGTCTCGGGACCGGAAATCAATGAGCAGTTCTTC. Amino acids: CASSPEVSGPEINEQFF. The variable domain in full, with the rest retrieved from reference TRBV9 and TRBJ2-1, is DSGVTQTPKHLITATGQRVTLRCSPRSGDLSVYWYQQSLDQGLQFLIQYYNGEERAKGNILERFSAQQFPDLHSELNLSSLELGDSALYFCASSPEVSGPEINEQFFGPGTRLTVL.

This clonotype appeared a few times. The V gene is TRBV29-1, the J gene TRBJ1-1; D is possibly TRBD1 (6 bases). Germline V CDR1 and CDR2: SQVTM, ANQGSEA. This CDR3 has 17 residues. The V gene lost 5 bases and the J gene lost 0 bases, with 22 bases spanning the gap. CDR3 nucleotide sequence: TGCAGCGTTCCCCTATTTACAGGGTCGCGGATGAACACTGAAGCTTTCTTT. Amino acid sequence: CSVPLFTGSRMNTEAFF.